The rows below give T cell receptor beta chains drawn from one sample of a study of regulatory T cells in long-lasting Graves disease. TCRdb re-called the multiplex PCR reads with MiXCR, one entry per CDR3 protein. The top ten hold about a quarter of the sample, which has a few hundred thousand distinct CDR3 sequences, around a quarter seen once. The material was peripheral blood mononuclear cells (PBMCs), obtained when the disease was refractory, from a patient treated with antithyroid drugs. All receptors derive from a female donor with Graves disease. The CDR3 runs from the conserved cysteine through the conserved F or W. The D gene is left open where the match is weak. Rows give clone size only sometimes, using once, few, many, or a class for an expanded clone.

CDR3nt: TGTGCCAGCACCCCGGGAGGCAATCAGCCCCAGCATTTT; CDR3aa: CASTPGGNQPQHF; v_gene: TRBV7-9; d_gene: .; j_gene: TRBJ1-5; abundance: .
CDR3nt: TGTGCCAGTAGTATGGGGGGGACCCCTAGAGGCGAGCAGTACTTC; CDR3aa: CASSMGGTPRGEQYF; v_gene: TRBV7-2; d_gene: TRBD2; j_gene: TRBJ2-7; abundance: once
CDR3nt: TGTGCCAGCAGTCTCGGGACCTATGAAGCTTTCTTT; CDR3aa: CASSLGTYEAFF; v_gene: TRBV7-9; d_gene: .; j_gene: TRBJ1-1; abundance: .
CDR3nt: TGCAGTGCTAGTGGCCAGACTGGTGGCTACACCTTC; CDR3aa: CSASGQTGGYTF; v_gene: TRBV20-1; d_gene: .; j_gene: TRBJ1-2; abundance: few
CDR3nt: TGTGCCAGCAGCTTCGGGGGCAACCAAGAGACCCAGTACTTC; CDR3aa: CASSFGGNQETQYF; v_gene: TRBV12-3/TRBV12-4; d_gene: .; j_gene: TRBJ2-5; abundance: many
CDR3nt: TGTGCCAGCAGCCTGGTGGGAGGGGGCTACGAGCAGTACTTC; CDR3aa: CASSLVGGGYEQYF; v_gene: TRBV7-9; d_gene: .; j_gene: TRBJ2-7; abundance: .
CDR3nt: TGCGCCAGCAAAAGGACAGGGGTCAACGAGCAGTACTTC; CDR3aa: CASKRTGVNEQYF; v_gene: TRBV5-1; d_gene: TRBD1; j_gene: TRBJ2-7; abundance: .
CDR3nt: TGTGCCACCAGCAGACTACAGGGAACTGAAGCTTTCTTT; CDR3aa: CATSRLQGTEAFF; v_gene: TRBV15; d_gene: .; j_gene: TRBJ1-1; abundance: many
CDR3nt: TGCGCCAGCAGCACAGGGGGCGTCGCTGAAGCTTTCTTT; CDR3aa: CASSTGGVAEAFF; v_gene: TRBV5-1; d_gene: TRBD1; j_gene: TRBJ1-1; abundance: .
CDR3nt: TGTGCCAGCAGTTTATCCAGGGGTGGTAATTCACCCCTCCACTTT; CDR3aa: CASSLSRGGNSPLHF; v_gene: TRBV28; d_gene: .; j_gene: TRBJ1-6; abundance: few
CDR3nt: TGTGCCACCAGCAGAGAAGCGGGGAACACTGAAGCTTTCTTT; CDR3aa: CATSREAGNTEAFF; v_gene: TRBV15; d_gene: .; j_gene: TRBJ1-1; abundance: few
CDR3nt: TGTGCCAGCAGTCCAGGGGGCGCGAACACTGAAGCTTTCTTT; CDR3aa: CASSPGGANTEAFF; v_gene: TRBV6-1; d_gene: TRBD1; j_gene: TRBJ1-1; abundance: many
CDR3nt: TGTGCCACCAGCAGAGAACGAGAGAATTCACCCCTCCACTTT; CDR3aa: CATSRERENSPLHF; v_gene: TRBV15; d_gene: .; j_gene: TRBJ1-6; abundance: many
CDR3nt: TGCAGCGTGGCCCAAGAGGAAGATCAGCCCCAGCATTTT; CDR3aa: CSVAQEEDQPQHF; v_gene: TRBV29-1; d_gene: .; j_gene: TRBJ1-5; abundance: few
CDR3nt: TGTGCCAGCAGTTATGGTCTTACCGACTATGGCTACACCTTC; CDR3aa: CASSYGLTDYGYTF; v_gene: TRBV6-2/TRBV6-3; d_gene: .; j_gene: TRBJ1-2; abundance: many
CDR3nt: TGTGCCAGCAGTAAAGCGGACAGGGGAAACAATGAGCAGTTCTTC; CDR3aa: CASSKADRGNNEQFF; v_gene: TRBV2; d_gene: TRBD1; j_gene: TRBJ2-1; abundance: many
CDR3nt: TGTGCCAGCAGCTTACCAGCGGGCACCAAAAACATTCAGTACTTC; CDR3aa: CASSLPAGTKNIQYF; v_gene: TRBV7-2; d_gene: .; j_gene: TRBJ2-4; abundance: .
CDR3nt: TGTGCCAGCACCCTCTTTTTTGGGACTGAAGCTTTCTTT; CDR3aa: CASTLFFGTEAFF; v_gene: TRBV12-3/TRBV12-4; d_gene: .; j_gene: TRBJ1-1; abundance: many
CDR3nt: TGTGCCAGCAGTTACTCAAATCGTCAGCCCCAGCATTTT; CDR3aa: CASSYSNRQPQHF; v_gene: TRBV6-5; d_gene: .; j_gene: TRBJ1-5; abundance: few
CDR3nt: TGTGCCAGCAGCCCCCGGACAGAAAACTACAAACCCTATAATTCACCCCTCCACTTT; CDR3aa: CASSPRTENYKPYNSPLHF; v_gene: TRBV6-2/TRBV6-3; d_gene: .; j_gene: TRBJ1-6; abundance: .
CDR3nt: TGTGCCAGCAGTGAAAGGATCGTAGCTTTCTTT; CDR3aa: CASSERIVAFF; v_gene: TRBV2; d_gene: .; j_gene: TRBJ1-1; abundance: many
CDR3nt: TGTGCCAGCAGTGGACAGGGCCCCCTCCACTTT; CDR3aa: CASSGQGPLHF; v_gene: TRBV2; d_gene: TRBD1; j_gene: TRBJ1-6; abundance: .
CDR3nt: TGCGCCAGCAGCTTGGTCTGGAACACTGAAGCTTTCTTT; CDR3aa: CASSLVWNTEAFF; v_gene: TRBV5-1; d_gene: .; j_gene: TRBJ1-1; abundance: .
CDR3nt: TGTGCCAGCAGCCACAAGTCGGACTATGGCTACACCTTC; CDR3aa: CASSHKSDYGYTF; v_gene: TRBV7-2; d_gene: .; j_gene: TRBJ1-2; abundance: few
CDR3nt: TGTGCCAGCAGCTTATCACAGGGCGGATTCTCTGGGGCCAACGTCCTGACTTTC; CDR3aa: CASSLSQGGFSGANVLTF; v_gene: TRBV11-2; d_gene: .; j_gene: TRBJ2-6; abundance: .
CDR3nt: TGTGCCATCGGTCGGGACAGAGCCTACGAGCAGTACTTC; CDR3aa: CAIGRDRAYEQYF; v_gene: TRBV10-3; d_gene: TRBD1; j_gene: TRBJ2-7; abundance: .
CDR3nt: TGCAGTGCCGCACCCCGGGACTGGGCGAAAGAGACCCAGTACTTC; CDR3aa: CSAAPRDWAKETQYF; v_gene: TRBV20-1; d_gene: .; j_gene: TRBJ2-5; abundance: .